The rows below give T cell receptor beta chains drawn from one sample of a study of blood T cell repertoires in COVID-19. TCRdb's copy holds only in-frame clones and misses some; the assay was immunoSEQ multiplex PCR. In the table there are 200,000 to 250,000 clones, about 85% of which are singletons. The sample was peripheral blood. The receptor set was obtained from a woman aged 45 to 65 with COVID-19, enrolled during active disease. Each CDR3 is given with its conserved first and last residue. A D gene is named only where the DNA matches it firmly. Clone size is not always given. Where it is, it says once, few, many or a class for expanded clones.

length,D,J,V,size,CDR3,DNA
15,TRBD2,TRBJ2-3,TRBV30,NA,CAWSVGRGVTDTQYF,TGTGCCTGGAGTGTGGGGCGGGGGGTCACAGATACGCAGTATTTT
15,TRBD1,TRBJ1-6,TRBV4-1,NA,CASSQGPGQVTPLHF,TGCGCCAGCAGCCAAGGTCCGGGACAGGTTACACCCCTCCACTTT
14,NA,TRBJ2-3,TRBV19,NA,CASSTRQYTDTQYF,TGTGCCAGTAGTACGCGACAATACACAGATACGCAGTATTTT
15,TRBD2,TRBJ2-4,TRBV25-1,NA,CASSPPGREGNIQYF,TGTGCCAGCAGTCCTCCGGGACGGGAGGGAAACATTCAGTACTTC
14,NA,TRBJ1-1,TRBV5-1,NA,CASSLAFRGTEAFF,TGCGCCAGCAGCTTGGCTTTTAGGGGAACTGAAGCTTTCTTT
14,NA,TRBJ2-1,TRBV7-2,NA,CASSFFGVFNEQFF,TGTGCCAGCAGCTTCTTCGGGGTTTTCAATGAGCAGTTCTTC
14,NA,TRBJ2-2,TRBV11-3,NA,CASSQTRITGELFF,TGTGCCAGCAGCCAAACAAGAATCACCGGGGAGCTGTTTTTT
13,NA,TRBJ1-1,TRBV12-3/TRBV12-4,NA,CASIIDKNTEAFF,TGTGCCAGCATTATAGACAAGAACACTGAAGCTTTCTTT
13,TRBD2,TRBJ2-3,TRBV7-9,NA,CASSPAGGGTQYF,TGTGCCAGCAGCCCAGCGGGGGGAGGTACGCAGTATTTT
17,TRBD2,TRBJ2-3,TRBV15,once,CATSRDFSAGGRDTQYF,TGTGCCACCAGCAGAGATTTTTCAGCGGGGGGCCGGGATACGCAGTATTTT
13,NA,TRBJ1-1,TRBV5-1,NA,CASSLARNTEAFF,TGCGCCAGCAGCTTGGCTAGGAACACTGAAGCTTTCTTT
11,NA,TRBJ2-1,TRBV4-2,NA,CASSQLNEQFF,TGTGCCAGCAGCCAACTCAATGAGCAGTTCTTC
10,NA,TRBJ1-1,TRBV20-1,NA,CSANMDNPFF,TGCAGTGCCAACATGGACAATCCTTTCTTT
14,NA,TRBJ1-3,TRBV5-5,NA,CASSRGHLGNTIYF,TGTGCCAGCAGCCGCGGACACTTAGGAAACACCATATATTTT
14,TRBD2,TRBJ2-1,TRBV19,NA,CASKNSGGAHEQFF,TGTGCCAGTAAAAATAGCGGGGGGGCACATGAGCAGTTCTTC
16,TRBD1,TRBJ2-5,TRBV15,NA,CATSRGRAGGIGTQYF,TGTGCCACCAGCAGAGGAAGGGCAGGGGGTATTGGGACCCAGTACTTC
12,NA,TRBJ1-2,TRBV6-5,NA,CASSLRNYGYTF,TGTGCCAGCAGTCTCCGTAACTATGGCTACACCTTC
13,NA,TRBJ1-2,TRBV11-3,NA,CASSPPVRGGYTF,TGTGCCAGCAGCCCCCCCGTTCGGGGAGGCTACACCTTC
16,TRBD2,TRBJ2-3,TRBV5-1,NA,CASSFGLAVSTDTQYF,TGCGCCAGCAGCTTCGGACTAGCGGTTAGCACAGATACGCAGTATTTT
14,TRBD1,TRBJ1-5,TRBV6-6,NA,CASSPQGVIKAQHF,TGTGCCAGCAGTCCCCAGGGGGTAATCAAGGCCCAGCATTTT
14,NA,TRBJ1-1,TRBV10-3,NA,CAISPRQLDTEAFF,TGTGCCATCAGTCCCCGACAGTTAGACACTGAAGCTTTCTTT
14,TRBD1,TRBJ2-5,TRBV5-4,NA,CASSLWGQQETQYF,TGTGCCAGCAGCTTGTGGGGACAGCAAGAGACCCAGTACTTC
13,NA,TRBJ2-5,TRBV10-3,NA,CAISGGREETQYF,TGTGCCATCAGTGGGGGCAGGGAAGAGACCCAGTACTTC
15,TRBD1,TRBJ2-2,TRBV6-5,NA,CASSTGQSGTGELFF,TGTGCCAGCAGTACGGGACAGTCGGGGACCGGGGAGCTGTTTTTT
12,NA,TRBJ2-1,TRBV11-3,NA,CASSSGGNEQFF,TGTGCCAGCAGCTCCGGGGGCAATGAGCAGTTCTTC
14,TRBD1,TRBJ2-5,TRBV19,NA,CASSTTGTEETQYF,TGTGCCAGTAGTACAACTGGGACAGAAGAGACCCAGTACTTC
13,TRBD2,TRBJ2-7,TRBV10-1,NA,CASSENLRGEQYF,TGCGCCAGCAGTGAAAACCTGCGGGGGGAGCAGTACTTC
19,TRBD2,TRBJ2-1,TRBV19,NA,CARPSEGSGGVRMYNEQFF,TGTGCCAGACCCTCCGAGGGTAGCGGGGGGGTTAGGATGTACAATGAGCAGTTCTTC
15,TRBD1,TRBJ2-1,TRBV5-6,NA,CASSRQGTTTTAQFF,TGTGCCAGCAGCCGACAGGGAACTACTACTACGGCGCAGTTCTTC
16,TRBD2,TRBJ2-3,TRBV24-1,NA,CATSDFSGRNTDTQYF,TGTGCCACCAGTGATTTTAGCGGGCGTAACACAGATACGCAGTATTTT
13,NA,TRBJ1-2,TRBV27,NA,CASSLERGYGYTF,TGTGCCAGCAGTTTAGAGAGGGGGTATGGCTACACCTTC
14,TRBD2,TRBJ2-2,TRBV24-1,few,CATRGDTDTGELFF,TGTGCCACCCGGGGGGATACCGACACCGGGGAGCTGTTTTTT
14,NA,TRBJ1-3,TRBV11-3,NA,CASSLAGDWHTIYF,TGTGCCAGCAGCTTAGCAGGGGATTGGCACACCATATATTTT
14,NA,TRBJ1-1,TRBV6-6,NA,CASSTTRWVTEAFF,TGTGCCAGCAGCACGACGCGGTGGGTCACTGAAGCTTTCTTT
14,TRBD1,TRBJ1-4,TRBV18,NA,CASSPTQGNEKLFF,TGTGCCAGCTCACCAACACAGGGGAATGAAAAACTGTTTTTT